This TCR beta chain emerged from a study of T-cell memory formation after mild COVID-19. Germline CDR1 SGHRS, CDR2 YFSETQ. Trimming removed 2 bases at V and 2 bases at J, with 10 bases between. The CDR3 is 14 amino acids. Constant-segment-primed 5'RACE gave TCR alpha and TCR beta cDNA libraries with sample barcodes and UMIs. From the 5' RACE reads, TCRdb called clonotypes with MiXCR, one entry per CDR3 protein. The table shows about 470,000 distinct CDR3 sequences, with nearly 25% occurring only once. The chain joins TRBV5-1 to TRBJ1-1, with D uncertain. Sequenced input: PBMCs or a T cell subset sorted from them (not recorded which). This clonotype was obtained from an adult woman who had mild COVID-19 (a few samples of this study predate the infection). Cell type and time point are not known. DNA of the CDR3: TGCGCCAGCAGCTTTACGGGAAAAAACACTGAAGCTTTCTTT. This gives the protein CASSFTGKNTEAFF.